A selection of T cell receptor beta chains follows, all from one sample in a study of human T cells and chemical hapten exposure. TCRdb re-called the RACE reads with MiXCR, one entry per CDR3 protein. The sample yields tens of thousands of distinct CDR3 sequences, more than 9.5% seen once. The input for sequencing was whole blood, taken in connection with sensitization to the hapten diphenylcyclopropenone (DPC). The receptors come from a middle-aged woman with alopecia areata. Some clones in this sample may be carry-over from other donors' samples. The CDR3 runs from the conserved cysteine through the conserved F or W. D genes are given only for firm matches. A row's size may be missing; if present it is once, few, many or a size class.

j_call d_call v_call clone_size cdr3_aa cdr3_nt
TRBJ1-6 . TRBV27 many CASSPEGAVSPLHF TGTGCCAGCAGTCCGGAAGGGGCGGTTTCACCCCTCCACTTT
TRBJ2-1 TRBD2 TRBV12-3/TRBV12-4 few CASRLLAGNYNEQFF TGTGCCAGCAGGTTACTAGCGGGGAACTACAATGAGCAGTTCTTC
TRBJ2-5 . TRBV11-1 few CASSDWLGEETQYF TGTGCCAGCAGCGATTGGCTGGGCGAAGAGACCCAGTACTTC
TRBJ2-7 TRBD1 TRBV6-6 many CASKGTGDSYEQYF TGTGCCAGTAAGGGGACAGGGGATTCCTACGAGCAGTACTTC
TRBJ1-1 . TRBV28 many CASSLRDSYTEAFF TGTGCCAGCAGTTTACGAGACAGTTACACTGAAGCTTTCTTT
TRBJ2-1 . TRBV3-1 many CASRLDGYNEQFF TGTGCCAGCAGGTTGGACGGCTACAATGAGCAGTTCTTC
TRBJ2-3 . TRBV5-1 few CATRTESTDTQYF TGCGCCACCAGGACAGAAAGCACAGATACGCAGTATTTT
TRBJ1-1 . TRBV20-1 few CSAREQMNTEAFF TGCAGTGCTAGAGAACAGATGAACACTGAAGCTTTCTTT
TRBJ2-3 . TRBV7-9 few CASSRLESDTQYF TGTGCCAGCAGTCGACTAGAGTCCGATACGCAGTATTTT
TRBJ2-2 . TRBV7-3 many CASSISRDRTGELFF TGTGCCAGCAGCATAAGCAGGGACCGCACCGGGGAGCTGTTTTTT
TRBJ2-6 . TRBV4-3 few CASSPSAYSGANVLTF TGCGCCAGCAGCCCCTCAGCGTACTCTGGGGCCAACGTCCTGACTTTC
TRBJ2-3 . TRBV5-4 many CASSLAGLRGTQYF TGTGCCAGCAGCTTGGCGGGTCTTCGAGGTACGCAGTATTTT
TRBJ2-7 . TRBV11-2 few CASSYGGLEQYF TGTGCCAGCAGCTATGGGGGGCTAGAGCAGTACTTC
TRBJ2-3 . TRBV7-8 few CASSLALSYTDTQYF TGTGCCAGCAGCTTAGCGCTATCCTACACAGATACGCAGTATTTT
TRBJ1-2 . TRBV2 many CATGNPNYGYTF TGTGCCACCGGAAATCCCAACTATGGCTACACCTTC
TRBJ2-2 . TRBV9 few CASSYPGEIAGELFF TGTGCCAGCAGCTATCCCGGGGAAATCGCCGGGGAGCTGTTTTTT
TRBJ2-5 . TRBV24-1 . CATGRRYQETQYF TGTGCCACCGGACGACGGTACCAAGAGACCCAGTACTTC
TRBJ2-5 . TRBV5-5 many CASSRAGLETQYF TGTGCCAGCAGCCGGGCCGGGTTGGAGACCCAGTACTTC
TRBJ2-3 . TRBV11-2 few CASSFVVGTDTQYF TGTGCCAGCAGCTTTGTGGTTGGCACAGATACGCAGTATTTT
TRBJ2-7 . TRBV19 many CASSPGWRGTTYEQYF TGTGCCAGTAGTCCTGGATGGAGGGGCACAACCTACGAGCAGTACTTC
TRBJ1-5 . TRBV20-1 . CSARLGANQPQHF TGCAGTGCTAGGCTAGGGGCCAATCAGCCCCAGCATTTT
TRBJ1-2 TRBD1 TRBV11-2 few CASSPTGPNYGYTF TGTGCCAGCAGCCCGACAGGGCCTAACTATGGCTACACCTTC
TRBJ1-6 TRBD1 TRBV20-1 . CSANKHPGQGVSPLHF TGCAGTGCTAATAAACACCCGGGACAGGGAGTTTCACCCCTCCACTTT
TRBJ2-1 TRBD1 TRBV24-1 . CATSDPMTGSLYNEQFF TGTGCCACCAGTGATCCCATGACAGGGAGTCTCTACAATGAGCAGTTCTTC
TRBJ1-1 . TRBV7-2 few CASSFLSALNTEAFF TGTGCCAGCAGCTTTCTTTCAGCCTTGAACACTGAAGCTTTCTTT
TRBJ2-7 . TRBV18 . CASSLTIASSPEQYF TGTGCCAGCTCATTAACAATTGCTTCTAGTCCCGAGCAGTACTTC
TRBJ2-5 . TRBV28 few CASSTNPGTQVETQYF TGTGCCAGCAGCACCAACCCCGGGACTCAAGTAGAGACCCAGTACTTC
TRBJ2-2 . TRBV13 many CASRETNTGELFF TGTGCCAGCAGAGAGACCAACACCGGGGAGCTGTTTTTT
TRBJ2-3 . TRBV9 few CASSLRTADTQYF TGTGCCAGCAGCCTACGGACGGCAGATACGCAGTATTTT
TRBJ2-4 . TRBV29-1 few CSVEDRAQRKNIQYF TGCAGCGTTGAAGATCGGGCCCAACGAAAAAACATTCAGTACTTC
TRBJ1-4 TRBD1 TRBV28 many CASKTGGSNEKLFF TGTGCCAGCAAAACAGGGGGAAGTAATGAAAAACTGTTTTTT
TRBJ2-3 . TRBV6-6 many CASRLGGTDTQYF TGTGCCAGCCGTCTAGGTGGCACAGATACGCAGTATTTT